This is a list of T cell receptor beta chains from one sample in a study of regulatory T cells in long-lasting Graves disease. TCRdb reanalysed the multiplex PCR reads using MiXCR and keeps one entry per CDR3 protein. The repertoire holds hundreds of thousands of distinct CDR3 sequences, with about 32% as singletons. Source: peripheral blood mononuclear cells (PBMCs), taken when the disease was refractory, from a patient treated with antithyroid drugs. These receptor sequences come from a female donor with Graves disease. Each CDR3 is given with its conserved first and last residue. Fields, in order: V gene, D gene, J gene, clone size, CDR3 DNA, CDR3 protein. The D gene is left open where the match is weak. Not every row has a clone size; where given, it reads once, few, many or a size class.

TRBV19	TRBD2	TRBJ2-7	-	TGTGCCAGTAGTCCCTGGGCGGGAGATATCTCCTACGAGCAGTACTTC	CASSPWAGDISYEQYF
TRBV5-1	TRBD1	TRBJ1-6	few	TGCGCCAGCAGCGAGGGGACAGCCTATAATTCACCCCTCCACTTT	CASSEGTAYNSPLHF
TRBV19	-	TRBJ1-2	-	TGTGCCAGTAGTGAGGGATCGGTGGTCTATGGCTACACCTTC	CASSEGSVVYGYTF
TRBV30	TRBD1	TRBJ1-1	few	TGTGCCTGGAGTAGGACAGGGCTACCGAGTAATGCTGAAGCTTTCTTT	CAWSRTGLPSNAEAFF
TRBV28	-	TRBJ1-5	few	TGTGCCAGCAGTTTAGAGGATCAGCCCCAGCATTTT	CASSLEDQPQHF
TRBV6-1	-	TRBJ1-3	few	TGTGCCAGCACCGGAGATGGTGGAAACACCATATATTTT	CASTGDGGNTIYF
TRBV5-1	TRBD2	TRBJ2-7	-	TGCGCCAGCAGCGAAAAGACTAGCGGGATGAGCAACGAGCAGTACTTC	CASSEKTSGMSNEQYF
TRBV4-2	-	TRBJ1-1	-	TGTGCCAGCAGCCAAGGTTGGGACACTGAAGCTTTCTTT	CASSQGWDTEAFF
TRBV20-1	-	TRBJ1-2	few	TGCAGTGCTAGAGGGAGCCATGGCTACACCTTC	CSARGSHGYTF
TRBV2	TRBD2	TRBJ2-2	-	TGTGCCAGCAGTCCGGGAGGGCCCTACACCGGGGAGCTGTTTTTT	CASSPGGPYTGELFF
TRBV4-2	-	TRBJ1-4	-	TGTGCCAGCAGCCCAGCCACAACTAATGAAAAACTGTTTTTT	CASSPATTNEKLFF
TRBV19	-	TRBJ1-4	-	TGTGCCAGTAGTACTCAGGGGTCAACTAATGAAAAACTGTTTTTT	CASSTQGSTNEKLFF
TRBV7-3	-	TRBJ1-1	few	TGTGCCAGCAGCTTCCAGGTTGGCACTGAAGCTTTCTTC	CASSFQVGTEAFF
TRBV9	-	TRBJ1-1	-	TGTGCCAGCAGCGTAGATCCGGGCACTGAAGCTTTCTTT	CASSVDPGTEAFF
TRBV20-1	TRBD1	TRBJ2-5	-	TGCAGTGCTAGAGAGGACAGGGGGGCCCGGGAGACCCAGTACTTC	CSAREDRGARETQYF
TRBV3-1	-	TRBJ2-5	-	TGTGCCAGCAGCCAGACCGGGATTTTAGAGACCCAGTACTTC	CASSQTGILETQYF
TRBV20-1	TRBD1	TRBJ2-2	-	TGCAGTGCTAGAGGGCTTGAAGGGGGCGAGGGGACCGGGGAGCTGTTTTTT	CSARGLEGGEGTGELFF
TRBV2	-	TRBJ1-1	many	TGTGCCAGCAGTGTCTCGCAGGGACCCGCCACTGAAGCTTTCTTT	CASSVSQGPATEAFF
TRBV6-1	-	TRBJ1-2	-	TGTGCCAGCAGGGGCAGGGTAGAAGGCTACACCTTC	CASRGRVEGYTF
TRBV27	-	TRBJ2-7	-	TGTGCCAGCAGTTTAGCTACCCACTCCTACGAGCAGTACTTC	CASSLATHSYEQYF
TRBV7-9	-	TRBJ2-5	-	TGTGCCAGCGAAAGGAGCCAAGAGACCCAGTACTTC	CASERSQETQYF
TRBV2	TRBD2	TRBJ2-5	many	TGTGCCAGCAGTGAATTTTCCAGCGGGAGAGAGACCCAGTACTTC	CASSEFSSGRETQYF
TRBV29-1	-	TRBJ2-4	-	TGCAGCGGATCTACAACAAACATTCAGTACTTC	CSGSTTNIQYF
TRBV2	-	TRBJ1-1	-	TGTGCCAGCAGGGGACAATACTTCCCTGAAGCTTTCTTT	CASRGQYFPEAFF
TRBV11-3	-	TRBJ1-3	-	TGTGCCAGCAGCGGCAGACAGCCTACTTGCTCTGGAAACACCATATATTTT	CASSGRQPTCSGNTIYF
TRBV9	TRBD2	TRBJ2-7	-	TGTGCCAGCGGCGTAGCGGGAGCGCTCTCCTACGAGCAGTACTTC	CASGVAGALSYEQYF
TRBV28	TRBD2	TRBJ2-5	many	TGTGCCAGCAGTTTAATAGCGGGAGGGGATACGGAGACCCAGTACTTC	CASSLIAGGDTETQYF
TRBV12-3/TRBV12-4	TRBD1	TRBJ1-6	-	TGTGCCAGCAGTTTCTCGACAGGGAGGCCCTATAATTCACCCCTCCACTTT	CASSFSTGRPYNSPLHF
TRBV20-1	-	TRBJ1-2	-	TGCAGTGCTAACCCAACAGGGTCCGATGGCTACACCTTC	CSANPTGSDGYTF
TRBV28	TRBD1	TRBJ1-4	-	TGTGCCAGCAGTTTAGGGGACAGGGGCAGGGAAAAACCGTTTTTT	CASSLGDRGREKPFF
TRBV20-1	-	TRBJ2-7	-	TGCAGTGCTAGGTCGGGGTCGAGGGAGCAGTACTTC	CSARSGSREQYF
TRBV11-2	TRBD1	TRBJ1-2	few	TGTGCCAGCAGCCTCGGACAGGGGGTGCCTCGTGGCTACACCTTC	CASSLGQGVPRGYTF
TRBV7-6	-	TRBJ2-5	few	TGTGCCAGCAGCCCGCAGGACTACGGACAAGAGACCCAGTACTTC	CASSPQDYGQETQYF